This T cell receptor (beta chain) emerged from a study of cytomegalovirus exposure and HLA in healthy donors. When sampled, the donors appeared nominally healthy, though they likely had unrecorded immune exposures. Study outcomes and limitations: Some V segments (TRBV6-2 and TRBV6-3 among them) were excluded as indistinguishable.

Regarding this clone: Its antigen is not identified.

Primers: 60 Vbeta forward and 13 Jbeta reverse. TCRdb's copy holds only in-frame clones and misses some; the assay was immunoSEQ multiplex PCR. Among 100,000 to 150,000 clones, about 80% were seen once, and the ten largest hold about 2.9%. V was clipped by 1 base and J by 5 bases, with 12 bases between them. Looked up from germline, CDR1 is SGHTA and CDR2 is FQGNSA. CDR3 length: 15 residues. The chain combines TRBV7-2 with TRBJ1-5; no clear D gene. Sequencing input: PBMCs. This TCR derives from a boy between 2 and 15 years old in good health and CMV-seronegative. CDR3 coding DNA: TGTGCCAGCAGCTTAGATCTTACAGCTTATCAGCCCCAGCATTTT. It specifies CASSLDLTAYQPQHF.